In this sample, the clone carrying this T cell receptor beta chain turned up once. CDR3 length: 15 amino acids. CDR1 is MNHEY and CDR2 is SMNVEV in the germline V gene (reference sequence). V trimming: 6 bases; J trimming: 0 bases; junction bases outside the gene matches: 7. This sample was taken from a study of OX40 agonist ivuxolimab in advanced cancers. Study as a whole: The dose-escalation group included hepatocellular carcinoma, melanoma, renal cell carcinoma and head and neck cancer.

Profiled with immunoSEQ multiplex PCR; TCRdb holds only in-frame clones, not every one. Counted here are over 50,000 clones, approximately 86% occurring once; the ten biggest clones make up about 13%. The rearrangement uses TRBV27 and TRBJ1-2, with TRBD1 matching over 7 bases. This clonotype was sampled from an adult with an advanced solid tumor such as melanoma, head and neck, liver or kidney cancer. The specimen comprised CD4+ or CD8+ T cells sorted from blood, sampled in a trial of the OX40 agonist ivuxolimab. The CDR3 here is CASRRFGQANYGYTF. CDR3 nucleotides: TGTGCCAGCAGGAGATTCGGACAGGCTAACTATGGCTACACCTTC.